Listed below are T cell receptor beta chains from one sample, sequenced in a study of post-analysis software for immune sequencing data. TCRdb recomputed calls from the PCR reads with MiXCR, one row per CDR3 protein. The table records over 150,000 distinct CDR3 sequences, 30% to 45% of them present only once. The starting material was blood, obtained after autologous hematopoietic stem cell transplantation. All receptors derive from a girl aged 10 to 17 with multiple sclerosis. Each CDR3 is given with its conserved first and last residue. The order of the fields is D gene, J gene, V gene, clone size, CDR3 DNA, CDR3 protein. The D gene is left open where the match is weak. Clone size is not always given. Where it is, it says once, few, many or a class for expanded clones.

D: TRBD2; J: TRBJ2-5; V: TRBV7-9; size: few; DNA: TGTGCCAGCAGCTTAGATGCTTGGTCGGGAGGAAGACAAGAAGAGACCCAGTACTTC; CDR3: CASSLDAWSGGRQEETQYF
D: TRBD2; J: TRBJ2-1; V: TRBV5-6; size: NA; DNA: TGTGCCAGCAGCTTGGAACTAGCGGGAGGGTCATCCTACAATGAGCAGTTCTTC; CDR3: CASSLELAGGSSYNEQFF
D: TRBD1; J: TRBJ1-2; V: TRBV10-3; size: NA; DNA: TGTGCCATCAGTACCGGGACAGGGAAAGCTAACTATGGCTACACCTTC; CDR3: CAISTGTGKANYGYTF
D: NA; J: TRBJ2-7; V: TRBV15; size: NA; DNA: TGTGTCACCAGCAATCGCGGAGCGACCTACGAGCAGTACTTC; CDR3: CVTSNRGATYEQYF
D: NA; J: TRBJ2-3; V: TRBV15; size: many; DNA: TGTGCCACCAGCAGGGTTTGGCCAGATACGCAGTATTTT; CDR3: CATSRVWPDTQYF
D: NA; J: TRBJ1-5; V: TRBV12-3/TRBV12-4; size: NA; DNA: TGTGCCAGCAGTTTCGGGTATAGCAATCAGCCCCAGCATTTT; CDR3: CASSFGYSNQPQHF
D: TRBD1; J: TRBJ1-2; V: TRBV20-1; size: NA; DNA: TGCAGTGCTCCTGACAGGGGGCCGGGCTACACCTTC; CDR3: CSAPDRGPGYTF
D: TRBD2; J: TRBJ2-5; V: TRBV5-4; size: many; DNA: TGTGCCAGCAGCCCCGGGGGGAGCGGGAGAAGGGAGACCCAGTACTTC; CDR3: CASSPGGSGRRETQYF
D: TRBD2; J: TRBJ2-1; V: TRBV20-1; size: NA; DNA: TGCAGTGCTAGAGACGCGCTAGCGGAGACCCAGTTCTTC; CDR3: CSARDALAETQFF
D: NA; J: TRBJ2-1; V: TRBV5-1; size: few; DNA: TGCGCCAGCAGCTTGTGGGGAACCGCCTACAATGAGCAGTTCTTC; CDR3: CASSLWGTAYNEQFF
D: NA; J: TRBJ1-2; V: TRBV6-1; size: few; DNA: TGTGCCAGCAGTGAGGGCAGGGTGAGAGGCTACACCTTC; CDR3: CASSEGRVRGYTF
D: NA; J: TRBJ2-5; V: TRBV15; size: few; DNA: TGTGCCACCAGCAGAGATCTCGGGGCTACGGGGACCCAGTACTTC; CDR3: CATSRDLGATGTQYF
D: NA; J: TRBJ1-1; V: TRBV25-1; size: few; DNA: TGTGCCAGCAGTGCGCACTTGAACACTGAAGCTTTCTTT; CDR3: CASSAHLNTEAFF